This TCR beta chain comes out of a study of blood T cell repertoires in COVID-19. Study-wide context: Samples came from the United States, Italy and Spain, spanning acute and convalescent COVID-19. The analysed material was cDNA or gDNA that came from T cells, B-cell-depleted T cells, or PBMCs.

The CDR3 extends over 12 amino acids. Germline values: CDR1 PRHDT, CDR2 FYEKMQ (reference sequence). Patients at the Seattle site were enrolled during active infection and followed longitudinally. In the authors' workflow: Amplified reference gene primers provided the basis for estimating nucleated cell counts. Profiled with immunoSEQ multiplex PCR; TCRdb holds only in-frame clones, not every one. Clone size and the V and J calls come from that table; the DNA yielded D and trimming. The data contain roughly 120,000 clones, 90% of them singletons. As for this clone: The junction and the germline gene differ at one end; a read error may be behind it.

The J gene is TRBJ1-1, the V gene TRBV13; D perhaps matches TRBD1 (6 bases). The sample was peripheral blood. This receptor was identified in a woman aged 55-75 years with COVID-19, enrolled during active disease. The CDR3 reads CASSLVSGTKDF. In DNA, the CDR3 is TGTGCCAGCAGCTTAGTCTCCGGGACAAAGGATTTT. The variable domain in full, completed from reference TRBV13 and TRBJ1-1, reads AAGVIQSPRHLIKEKRETATLKCYPIPRHDTVYWYQQGPGQDPQFLISFYEKMQSDKGSIPDRFSAQQFSDYHSELNMSSLELGDSALYFCASSLVSGTKDFGQGTRLTVV.